The text below deals with one T cell receptor (beta chain). With 5 bases clipped from V and 2 bases from J, the junction kept 3 bases outside the gene matches. Germline V gene data show CDR1 as SGHVS and CDR2 as FNYEAQ. The CDR3 sequence is 15 residues long. Methods used by the authors: From reference gene primer amplification, estimates of nucleated cell counts were derived. Sequencing used immunoSEQ multiplex PCR; TCRdb keeps in-frame clones, though not all of them. V, J and clone size reflect that table, while D and trimming were determined from the DNA. The repertoire holds a few hundred thousand clones, with just under 90% as singletons. Enrollees, roughly 18 to 89 years old, lived in approximately 24 US areas. Cohorts were determined from participant-reported clinical history. Cohort 3 donors counted as recovered after two negative PCRs, clearance, or resolved symptoms. This specimen belongs to a study of blood T cell repertoires in COVID-19.

The receptor was isolated from a man younger than 45 who had recovered from COVID-19. This chain links TRBV7-6 with TRBJ2-3; 11 nucleotides line up with TRBD2. Sequenced sample: PBMCs or T cells enriched from blood (not recorded which). The CDR3 loop is CASSTGLAVTDTQYF. As DNA, the CDR3 is TGTGCCAGCAGCACGGGACTAGCGGTCACAGATACGCAGTATTTT.